Sequencing of this TCR beta chain was carried out in a study of regulatory T cells in long-lasting Graves disease. Background on the study: Less than 3 months of antithyroid drugs had been taken by newly diagnosed Graves' patients. General study results and limits: TCR diversity was lower in persistent Graves' patients (versus newly diagnosed ones). Study of thyroid tissue was not done, with only peripheral blood studied.

CDR3 length: 13 amino acids. Trimming removed 11 bases at V and 3 bases at J, with 17 bases between. Germline CDR1 reads SGHVT; CDR2 reads SQSDAQ. A word on this clonotype: Its antigen is unidentified.

Specified time point: newly diagnosed GD, antithyroid drugs for less than 3 months. The TCR library was made from RNA that had been extracted from PBMCs in TRIzol. Both iRepertoire HTBI primers and Arm-PCR of CDR3 regions were used to build the TCR beta libraries. TCRdb re-called the multiplex PCR reads through MiXCR, storing one row per CDR3 protein. The sample lists around 500,000 distinct CDR3 sequences; more than 10% were seen once. These data were also filed under a second study, of T cells in Graves' hyperthyroidism and ophthalmopathy.

This TCR came from a woman in her 30s with Graves disease. Source: peripheral blood mononuclear cells (PBMCs), taken at new diagnosis, from a patient treated with antithyroid drugs. The gene calls are TRBV7-4 and TRBJ2-7; D remains ambiguous. This chain's CDR3 is CAPSRSLNYEQYF. The CDR3 DNA reads as TGTGCCCCGAGTAGGAGCCTGAACTACGAGCAGTACTTC.